The next 19 T cell receptor beta chains were all read from a single sample in a study of blood T cells in healthy people across ages. Then a second PCR, running about 7 to 11 cycles, was carried out with a sample-barcoded 5' primer and a J-beta primer mix. From the 5' RACE reads, TCRdb called clonotypes with MiXCR, one entry per CDR3 protein. Counted here are 650,000 to 1,000,000 distinct CDR3 sequences, roughly 35% occurring once; the ten biggest clones make up over 10%. The sequenced sample was blood. The receptors stem from a man between 18 and 35 years old in good health.

This chain joins TRBV20-1 and TRBJ2-5; 7 nucleotides agree with TRBD2. The V gene end was trimmed by 0 bases and the J gene end by 2 bases; junction bases not matched to a gene: 6. This CDR3 has 15 residues. Looked up from germline, CDR1 is DFQATT and CDR2 is SNEGSKA (reference sequence). This CDR3 reads CSARDFRDYQETQYF. CDR3 nucleotide sequence: TGCAGTGCTAGAGATTTCCGGGACTATCAAGAGACCCAGTACTTC.

There are many counts of this clonotype. The genes are TRBV6-2 or TRBV6-3 and TRBJ2-3; possible D gene TRBD2, 5 bases. The germline V gene encodes CDR1 MNHEY and CDR2 SVGEGT. CDR3 length: 11 amino acids. With 5 bases removed from V and 11 bases from J, the gap between germline ends came to 11 bases. The CDR3 DNA follows: TGTGCCAGCAGTCCGGGATGGAGGCAGTATTTT. Protein: CASSPGWRQYF.

This clonotype was seen repeatedly, ten times or more. The rearrangement links TRBV6-4 to TRBJ2-3, with D unclear. CDR3 length: 13 amino acids. V was shortened by 3 bases and J by 4 bases, with 8 bases between the two germline ends. Germline assignment: CDR1 MRHNA and CDR2 SNTAGT. CDR3 protein: CASSESLADTQYF. CDR3 DNA: TGTGCCAGCAGTGAAAGTCTCGCAGATACGCAGTATTTT.

This clonotype was counted many times. The chain carries TRBV29-1 and TRBJ2-1; 9 nucleotides match TRBD1. Germline loops: CDR1 SQVTM, CDR2 ANQGSEA. With V trimmed by 7 bases and J by 9 bases, 7 bases remained unmatched. This CDR3 is 12 amino acids long. The CDR3 spells CSAGQGRSEQFF. In DNA, the CDR3 is TGCAGCGCGGGACAGGGAAGGAGTGAGCAGTTCTTC.

The J gene is TRBJ1-1, the V gene TRBV6-5; weak D call: TRBD1 (5 bases). V dropped 3 bases and J dropped 1 base, with 9 bases sitting between them. The CDR3 is made up of 14 amino acids. CDR1 and CDR2 from the germline V gene are MNHEY and SVGAGI. The CDR3 nucleotides read TGTGCCAGCAGTTATTTTGACAGGAACACTGAAGCTTTCTTT. Its protein is CASSYFDRNTEAFF.

This clonotype was observed a few times. V and J are TRBV12-5 and TRBJ2-7; D is uncertain. The germline V gene encodes CDR1 LGHNT and CDR2 FRNRAP. Trimming shortened V by 6 bases and J by 0 bases, and 12 bases separated the two germline ends. This CDR3 is 14 amino acids long. The CDR3, as DNA: TGTGCTAGTGGGCCCCGGTCAGCCTCCTACGAGCAGTACTTC. Its protein is CASGPRSASYEQYF.

This chain connects TRBV5-1 to TRBJ1-1; no reliable D call. Trimming took 4 bases from V and 7 from J, leaving 17 bases between them. Per germline, CDR1 SGHRS and CDR2 YFSETQ. The CDR3 totals 14 residues. CDR3 in amino acids: CASSVVAAGGEAFF. The CDR3 DNA sequence: TGCGCCAGCAGCGTGGTGGCTGCAGGTGGTGAAGCTTTCTTT.

The CDR3: CASSPTPTLAKNIQYF. For the CDR3, the DNA is TGTGCCAGCAGCCCAACACCTACCTTAGCCAAAAACATTCAGTACTTC. J is TRBJ2-4 and V is TRBV7-2; D call uncertain. The CDR3 contains 16 residues. Looked up from germline, CDR1 is SGHTA and CDR2 is FQGNSA. The germline V and J ends were trimmed by 5 bases and 0 bases, with 14 bases remaining between them.

This chain joins TRBV2 and TRBJ1-1; tentatively, D is TRBD1 (5 bases). This CDR3 is built from 15 residues. Trimming took off 6 bases at V and 4 bases at J, with 18 bases between the two ends. CDR1 and CDR2 (germline): SNHLY, FYNNEI. This CDR3 is CASSLIRGGGTEAFF. The CDR3 DNA reads as TGTGCCAGCAGCCTAATAAGGGGTGGGGGCACTGAAGCTTTCTTT.

This chain connects TRBV20-1 to TRBJ2-7, with 12 nucleotides matching TRBD2. This CDR3 contains 18 residues. Germline V gene sequence: CDR1 DFQATT, CDR2 SNEGSKA (reference sequence). The V segment lost 0 bases and the J segment 3 bases; nucleotides outside the gene matches: 12. The CDR3 is CSARDGLAGGMGNYEQYF. As DNA, the CDR3 is TGCAGTGCTAGAGATGGTCTAGCGGGGGGGATGGGAAACTACGAGCAGTACTTC.

This clonotype was seen ten or more times. This chain joins TRBV20-1 and TRBJ2-3; D uncertain. This CDR3 spans 14 amino acids. V was cut by 3 bases and J by 3 bases, with 13 bases left in between. Germline assignment: CDR1 DFQATT and CDR2 SNEGSKA (reference sequence). DNA for the CDR3: TGCAGTGCTAGTGCCCCGGTGGGGACAGATACGCAGTATTTT. Its protein product is CSASAPVGTDTQYF.

This chain joins TRBV7-8 and TRBJ2-4, with D perhaps matching TRBD1 (5 bases). CDR1 is SGHVS, CDR2 FQNEAQ, per germline. The CDR3 consists of 19 residues. The V end lost 1 base, the J end lost 1 base, and 20 bases lay between the germline ends. This CDR3 reads CASSLGSLTGRWAKNIQYF. The CDR3 DNA follows: TGTGCCAGCAGCTTAGGAAGTCTCACAGGTCGTTGGGCCAAAAACATTCAGTACTTC.

This clonotype was counted between two and nine times. V is TRBV20-1 and J is TRBJ1-6; maybe TRBD1 (5 bases). The V gene lost 3 bases and the J gene lost 2 bases, with 14 bases spanning the gap. The CDR3 totals 16 residues. Germline loops: CDR1 DFQATT, CDR2 SNEGSKA (reference sequence). The CDR3 sequence is CSARKAGIAYNSPLHF. The CDR3 DNA is TGCAGTGCTAGGAAAGCAGGGATCGCCTATAATTCACCCCTCCACTTT.

With respect to this clonotype: The germline gene is not matched at one end of the junction; a read error may be the cause. The rearrangement joins TRBV5-1 to TRBJ2-1; no clear D gene. Germline lookup yields CDR1 SGHRS and CDR2 YFSETQ. The CDR3 sequence is 14 residues long. The CDR3 loop reads CASSLEYSSNEQFF. The CDR3 region has the DNA TGCGCCAGCAGCTTGGAATACTCCTCCAATGAGCAGTTCTTC. The variable domain in full, with the rest retrieved from reference TRBV5-1 and TRBJ2-1, is KAGVTQTPRYLIKTRGQQVTLSCSPISGHRSVSWYQQTPGQGLQFLFEYFSETQRNKGNFPGRFSGRQFSNSRSEMNVSTLELGDSALYLCASSLEYSSNEQFFGPGTRLTVL.

This clonotype was detected a few times. This rearrangement joins TRBV9 to TRBJ2-2; 9 positions agree with TRBD1. V lost 5 bases, J lost 3 bases, and 5 bases stayed unmatched. CDR1 SGDLS and CDR2 YYNGEE come from the germline V gene. The CDR3 totals 15 residues. The CDR3 nucleotides are TGTGCCAGCAGGGGACAGGGAGGTGACACCGGGGAGCTGTTTTTT. It translates to CASRGQGGDTGELFF.

This rearrangement joins TRBV5-6 to TRBJ2-1, with TRBD2 matching 9 bases. CDR3 length: 18 residues. The V gene end was trimmed by 4 bases and the J gene end by 2 bases; junction bases not matched to a gene: 13. Germline lookup yields CDR1 SGHDT and CDR2 YYEEEE. The CDR3 nucleotides read TGTGCCAGCAGCAGAGGGGGCCAGCGGGGGGCCGCCTACAATGAGCAGTTCTTC. Protein: CASSRGGQRGAAYNEQFF.

This clonotype was seen a few times. The chain is built from TRBV29-1 and TRBJ1-3; D possibly corresponds to TRBD1 (6 bases). V gave up 7 bases and J gave up 1 base, with 8 bases separating them. The CDR3 covers 12 residues. From germline, CDR1 is SQVTM and CDR2 ANQGSEA. CDR3 loop: CSGGQSGNTIYF. Here the CDR3 DNA reads TGCAGCGGGGGACAATCTGGAAACACCATATATTTT. Full variable domain (remainder filled in from reference TRBV29-1 and TRBJ1-3): SAVISQKPSRDICQRGTSLTIQCQVDSQVTMMFWYRQQPGQSLTLIATANQGSEATYESGFVIDKFPISRPNLTFSTLTVSNMSPEDSSIYLCSGGQSGNTIYFGEGSWLTVV.

This clonotype has a handful of counts. V and J are TRBV4-1 and TRBJ2-3; 11 bases agree with TRBD2. The CDR3 contains 18 residues. Germline-derived CDR1 and CDR2 are MGHRA and YSYEKL. The V segment lost 3 bases and the J segment 2 bases; nucleotides outside the gene matches: 10. In DNA, the CDR3 is TGCGCCAGCAGCCACTACCGAGGGACTAGCGGATTCACAGATACGCAGTATTTT. Translating gives CASSHYRGTSGFTDTQYF.

Comments on this clonotype: This may come from a read error, since a much larger clone is one base off. The rearrangement uses TRBV5-1 and TRBJ1-4, with a possible D match to TRBD1 (6 bases). With 3 bases removed from V and 7 bases from J, the gap between germline ends came to 19 bases. Germline V CDR1 and CDR2: SGHRS, YFSETQ. This CDR3 is 16 amino acids long. In DNA, the CDR3 is TGCGCCAGCAGCTGGAGGGCGGGGGCATCTAGTGAAAAACTGTTTTTT. Its protein is CASSWRAGASSEKLFF.